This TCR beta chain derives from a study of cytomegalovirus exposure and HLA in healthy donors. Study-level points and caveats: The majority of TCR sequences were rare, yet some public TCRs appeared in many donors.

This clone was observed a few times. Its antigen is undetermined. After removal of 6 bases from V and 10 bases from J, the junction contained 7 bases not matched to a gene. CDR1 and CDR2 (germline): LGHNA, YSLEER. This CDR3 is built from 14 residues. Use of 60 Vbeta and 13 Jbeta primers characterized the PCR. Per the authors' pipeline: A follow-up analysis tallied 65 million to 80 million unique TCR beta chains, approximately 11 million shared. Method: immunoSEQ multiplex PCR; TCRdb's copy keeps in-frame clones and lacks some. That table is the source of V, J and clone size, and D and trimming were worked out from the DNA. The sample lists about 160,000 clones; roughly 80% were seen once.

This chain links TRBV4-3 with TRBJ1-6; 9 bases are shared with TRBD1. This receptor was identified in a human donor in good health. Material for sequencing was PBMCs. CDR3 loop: CASRPGTGRSPLHF. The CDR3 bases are TGCGCCAGCAGGCCCGGGACAGGGAGGTCACCCCTCCACTTT.